This T cell receptor beta chain was retrieved from a study of regulatory T cells in long-lasting Graves disease. Time point given: newly diagnosed GD, antithyroid drugs for less than 3 months. Scientists built the TCR library using RNA that was extracted from PBMCs. CDR3 length: 18 residues. Per germline, CDR1 DFQATT and CDR2 SNEGSKA (reference sequence). V shed 5 bases, J shed 3 bases, and the junction held 19 bases outside the gene matches. With iRepertoire HTBI primers and Arm-PCR of CDR3 regions, TCR beta libraries were built. TCRdb called the multiplex PCR reads again in MiXCR, with one record for every CDR3 protein. The sample lists some 340,000 distinct CDR3 sequences; 10% to 15% were seen once. The sample was also linked to a second study, of T cells in Graves' hyperthyroidism and ophthalmopathy.

The rearrangement joins TRBV20-1 to TRBJ2-7, with 10 bases matching TRBD2. This specimen was peripheral blood mononuclear cells (PBMCs), taken at new diagnosis, from a patient treated with antithyroid drugs. The receptor comes from a woman between 18 and 29 years old with Graves disease. CDR3 in amino acids: CSAPIPSAAGGHNYEQYF. The CDR3 nucleotides are TGCAGTGCTCCCATCCCATCGGCAGCGGGAGGGCACAACTACGAGCAGTACTTC.